The present TCR beta chain was sequenced within a study of blood T cell repertoires in COVID-19. Trimming at V came to 5 bases and at J to 4 bases, leaving 6 bases not matched to a gene. Germline CDR1 reads MNHEY; CDR2 reads SVGEGT. This CDR3 is built from 14 residues. In the original processing: Amplifying reference gene primers gave estimates of nucleated cell counts. The table came from immunoSEQ multiplex PCR; TCRdb's copy has only in-frame clones and leaves some out. Clonal size and the V and J genes are those of that table, whereas D and trimming came from the DNA. The data contain 210,000 or so clones, approximately 84% of them singletons.

The TCR sequence derives from a man aged 55 to 69 who had recovered from COVID-19. This rearrangement joins TRBV6-2 or TRBV6-3 to TRBJ1-2; TRBD1 aligns across 8 bases. Material: PBMCs or T cells enriched from blood (not recorded which). CDR3 coding DNA: TGTGCCAGCAGTGACAGGGGACAGTCCTATGGCTACACCTTC. Its translation is CASSDRGQSYGYTF.